Given below is one T cell receptor beta chain in context. Its target is not known. The sample belongs to a study of graft-versus-host responses after intestinal transplantation. Overall study context: Every one of the recipients received anti-thymocyte globulin induction and afterwards took tacrolimus and steroids for about 3 years.

Produced via immunoSEQ multiplex PCR; TCRdb's table is partial and in-frame only. The sample records tens of thousands of clones, 85% to 95% being singletons. General study points: Recipient marrow contained GvH clones, some of which appeared first in ileum or blood.

In germline, CDR1 is SGHRS, CDR2 YFSETQ. This CDR3 region has 15 residues. The V end was cut by 0 bases, the J end by 7 bases, with 14 bases between. The rearrangement joins TRBV5-1 to TRBJ1-5, with D unresolved. This sample comprised unstimulated CD4+ T cells sorted from spleen or lymph node cells, obtained before transplant. The clonotype was recovered from a human donor who was the organ donor for an intestinal transplant. In DNA form, the CDR3 reads TGCGCCAGCAGCTTGGATGACTTTCAGCACCAGCCCCAGCATTTT. It translates to CASSLDDFQHQPQHF. Drawing the rest from reference TRBV5-1 and TRBJ1-5, the complete variable domain is KAGVTQTPRYLIKTRGQQVTLSCSPISGHRSVSWYQQTPGQGLQFLFEYFSETQRNKGNFPGRFSGRQFSNSRSEMNVSTLELGDSALYLCASSLDDFQHQPQHFGDGTRLSIL.